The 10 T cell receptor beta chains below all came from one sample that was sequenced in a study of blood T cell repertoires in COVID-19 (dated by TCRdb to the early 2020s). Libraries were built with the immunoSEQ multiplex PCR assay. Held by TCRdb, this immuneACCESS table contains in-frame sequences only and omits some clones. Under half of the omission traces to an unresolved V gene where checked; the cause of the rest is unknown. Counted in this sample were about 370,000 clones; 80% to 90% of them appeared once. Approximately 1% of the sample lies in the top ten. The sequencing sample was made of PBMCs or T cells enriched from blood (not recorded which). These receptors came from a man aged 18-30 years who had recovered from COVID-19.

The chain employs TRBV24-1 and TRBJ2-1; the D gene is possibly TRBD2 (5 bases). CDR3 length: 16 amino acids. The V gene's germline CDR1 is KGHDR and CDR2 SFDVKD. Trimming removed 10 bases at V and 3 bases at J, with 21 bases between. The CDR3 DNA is TGTGCCACGTCCCGGACCGCCGGAGAGGGCTACAATGAGCAGTTCTTC. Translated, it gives CATSRTAGEGYNEQFF.

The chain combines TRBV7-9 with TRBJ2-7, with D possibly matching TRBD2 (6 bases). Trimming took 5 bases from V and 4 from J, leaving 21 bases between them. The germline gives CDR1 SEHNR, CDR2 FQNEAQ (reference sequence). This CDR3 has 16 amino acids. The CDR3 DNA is TGTGCCAGCAGCCGCGACCCTCCGGGACTTTGGTACGAGCAGTACTTC. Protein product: CASSRDPPGLWYEQYF. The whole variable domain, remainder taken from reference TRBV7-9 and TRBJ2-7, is DTGVSQNPRHKITKRGQNVTFRCDPISEHNRLYWYRQTLGQGPEFLTYFQNEAQLEKSRLLSDRFSAERPKGSFSTLEIQRTEQGDSAMYLCASSRDPPGLWYEQYFGPGTRLTVT.

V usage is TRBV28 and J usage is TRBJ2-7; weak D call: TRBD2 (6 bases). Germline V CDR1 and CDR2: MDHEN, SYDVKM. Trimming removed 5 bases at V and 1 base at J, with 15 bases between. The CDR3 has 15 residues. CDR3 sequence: CASSPGSGPSYEQYF. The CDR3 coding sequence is TGTGCCAGCAGTCCTGGGAGCGGGCCGTCCTACGAGCAGTACTTC.

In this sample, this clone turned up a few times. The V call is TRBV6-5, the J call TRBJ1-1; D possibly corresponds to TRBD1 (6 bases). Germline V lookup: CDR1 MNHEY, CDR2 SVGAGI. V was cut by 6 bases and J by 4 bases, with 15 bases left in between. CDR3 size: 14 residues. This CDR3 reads CASRKQGASTEAFF. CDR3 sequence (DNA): TGTGCCAGCAGGAAACAGGGTGCGAGCACTGAAGCTTTCTTT.

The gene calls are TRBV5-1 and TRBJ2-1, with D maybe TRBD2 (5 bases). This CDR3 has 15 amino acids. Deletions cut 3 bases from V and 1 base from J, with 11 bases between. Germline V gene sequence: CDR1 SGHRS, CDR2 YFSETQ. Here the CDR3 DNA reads TGCGCCAGCAGCTCCGAGGGAACTTCCTACAATGAGCAGTTCTTC. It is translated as CASSSEGTSYNEQFF.

The CDR3 here is CATSRGGTYYNEQFF. As DNA, the CDR3 is TGTGCCACCAGCAGGGGGGGGACCTATTACAATGAGCAGTTCTTC. This chain joins TRBV15 and TRBJ2-1; 7 nucleotides match TRBD2. CDR3 length equals 15 residues. From germline, CDR1 is LNHNV and CDR2 YYDKDF (reference sequence). The J segment lost 4 bases and the V segment lost 3 bases, leaving 6 bases of the junction unmatched.

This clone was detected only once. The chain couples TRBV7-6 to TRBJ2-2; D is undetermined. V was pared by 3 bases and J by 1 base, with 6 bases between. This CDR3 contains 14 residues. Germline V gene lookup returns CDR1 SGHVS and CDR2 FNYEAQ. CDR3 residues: CASSFSGNTGELFF. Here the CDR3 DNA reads TGTGCCAGCAGCTTTTCCGGGAACACCGGGGAGCTGTTTTTT.

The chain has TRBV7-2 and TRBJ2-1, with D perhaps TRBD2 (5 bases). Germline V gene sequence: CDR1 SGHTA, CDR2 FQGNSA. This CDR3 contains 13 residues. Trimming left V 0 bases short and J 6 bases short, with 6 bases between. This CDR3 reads CASSLAAANEQFF. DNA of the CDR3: TGTGCCAGCAGCTTAGCAGCGGCCAATGAGCAGTTCTTC. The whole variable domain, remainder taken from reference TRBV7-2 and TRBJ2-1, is GAGVSQSPSNKVTEKGKDVELRCDPISGHTALYWYRQSLGQGLEFLIYFQGNSAPDKSGLPSDRFSAERTGGSVSTLTIQRTQQEDSAVYLCASSLAAANEQFFGPGTRLTVL.

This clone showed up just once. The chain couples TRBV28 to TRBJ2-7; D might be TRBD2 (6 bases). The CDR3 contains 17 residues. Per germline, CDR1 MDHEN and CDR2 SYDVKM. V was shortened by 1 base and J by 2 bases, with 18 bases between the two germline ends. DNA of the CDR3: TGTGCCAGCAGTTTATCCCTTGGGGGGAGCGGCCCCTACGAGCAGTACTTC. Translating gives CASSLSLGGSGPYEQYF.

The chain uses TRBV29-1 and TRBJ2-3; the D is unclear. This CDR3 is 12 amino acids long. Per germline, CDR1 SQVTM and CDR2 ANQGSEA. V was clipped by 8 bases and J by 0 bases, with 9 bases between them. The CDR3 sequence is CSFRPSTDTQYF. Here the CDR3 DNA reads TGCAGCTTCCGTCCTAGCACAGATACGCAGTATTTT.